The present TCR beta chain was sequenced within a study of blood T cell repertoires in COVID-19 (dated by TCRdb to the early 2020s). For context, the study as a whole: Collaborator samples came from the United States, Italy and Spain and covered acute and convalescent phases of COVID-19. A freely available public database, intended as a resource for researchers studying the immune response to SARS-CoV-2, is where the repertoires were released. The material from the prospective study consisted of cDNA or gDNA derived from T cells, B-cell-depleted T cells, or PBMCs. Where available, HLA class I and class II types were obtained from metadata supplied by the sample provider rather than from assay-based typing. Samples came from the ongoing ImmuneRACE study (first 160 participants) plus 1,254 subjects from 6 global collaborators. The dataset comprised deeply sampled blood TCRbeta repertoires from subjects exposed to, actively infected with, or recovered from COVID-19. A de-identified subject ID, COVID-19 status, age in years and sex were almost always included in the sample metadata. What the work shows at the level of the full study, not this receptor alone: Clinical and demographic metadata were provided uncurated, with the amount varying by source and participant.

Taken from cysteine to phenylalanine, the CDR3 has 15 residues. The entry retains the CDR3 DNA only, 45 bases that are in frame from base 1. CDR1 and CDR2 are read off the germline V gene as MDHEN and SYDVKM. Here V drops 5 bases and J drops 6 bases, and the junction holds 9 bases not matched to any gene. Participants in the prospective study were enrolled through a virtual design, were aged roughly 18 to 100 years, and lived in about 25 United States geographic areas. Cohort assignment in the prospective study relied on participant-reported clinical history from a screening survey and a study questionnaire. Recovered participants in ImmuneRACE Cohort 3 were defined by two consecutive negative NP/OP PCR tests, clearance by a healthcare professional, or resolution of symptoms. Each participant in the prospective study had whole blood, serum and a nasopharyngeal or oropharyngeal swab collected by mobile phlebotomists. Prospective study participants could optionally give additional blood draws and questionnaires over an approximately two-month period. Before DNA extraction, prospective study blood samples were shipped either frozen or at room temperature.

TCRbeta CDR3 regions were amplified from genomic DNA by means of the immunoSEQ Assay, a bias-controlled multiplex PCR. The authors processed their data as follows. The number of nucleated cells in each sample was estimated by amplification of reference gene primers within the assay. To quantify the absolute abundance of each unique TCRbeta CDR3 rearrangement, sequence reads were collapsed and filtered. For each sample, productive Simpson clonality was calculated as the square root of Simpson's diversity index over productive rearrangements. Entries here come from immuneACCESS through TCRdb and include only in-frame sequences with V and J called. Some clones fail to appear in such tables; in the studies checked, an unresolved V gene covers under half of the shortfall, and the cause of the remainder is unknown. V and J calls and clone size come straight from that table; D and trimming were deduced from the DNA. The sample contains fewer than 250,000 clones, approximately 85% of them found a single time. In total, the top ten clones hold approximately 2.1% of the sample.

A remark on this clone: The target of this receptor is not known. Base qualities are missing; no much larger clone stands one base away.

Recombination connected TRBV28 to TRBJ2-7, and TRBD1 matches 11 of the central bases. Sequencing was performed on PBMCs or T cells enriched from blood (not recorded which). This TCR was recovered from a woman in her fifties or sixties who had recovered from COVID-19. The CDR3 loop reads CASSPQDRGLTEQYF. The DNA is TGTGCCAGCAGTCCCCAGGACAGGGGGCTTACCGAGCAGTACTTC.